This T cell receptor (beta chain) was observed in a study of radiotherapy plus CTLA-4 blockade in lung cancer. Across the study: There were objective responses in 18% of patients, and about 31% had disease control.

Germline values: CDR1 SGHVS, CDR2 FNYEAQ. CDR3 size: 16 residues. J lost 8 bases, V lost 1 base, and 4 bases had no gene match. Produced via immunoSEQ multiplex PCR; TCRdb's table is partial and in-frame only. The table lists 95,000 to 150,000 clones, 70% to 90% of them singletons. Sample: peripheral blood, taken from a patient treated with radiotherapy plus ipilimumab. The chain uses TRBV7-6 and TRBJ2-2, with TRBD2 matching over 13 bases. This clonotype was obtained from a human donor with non-small cell lung cancer that progressed on radiotherapy plus ipilimumab. CDR3 protein: CASSLGTSGSAGELFF. The CDR3 DNA sequence: TGTGCCAGCAGCTTAGGGACTAGCGGGAGTGCTGGGGAGCTGTTTTTT.